The entry that follows covers one T cell receptor beta chain sequence. Its antigen is unknown. No base-level quality is on record; no much larger clone is a single base apart. The data stem from a study of blood T cell repertoires in COVID-19 (dated by TCRdb to about 2020). Broadly, across the study: Collaborator samples came from the United States, Italy and Spain and covered acute and convalescent phases of COVID-19. HLA class I and class II types, where available, came from metadata supplied by the sample provider rather than from assay-based typing. Subjects who had been exposed to COVID-19, were actively infected with it, or had recovered from it provided the deeply sampled blood TCRbeta repertoires that made up the dataset. Nearly every sample came with metadata listing a de-identified subject ID, COVID-19 status, age in years and sex. The material from the prospective study consisted of cDNA or gDNA derived from T cells, B-cell-depleted T cells, or PBMCs. The repertoires were released in a freely available public database intended as a resource for research on the immune response to SARS-CoV-2. Samples were obtained from the ongoing ImmuneRACE study (first 160 participants) and from approximately 1,200 subjects provided by 6 global collaborators. Points the paper makes about the study in general: Clinical and demographic metadata were provided uncurated, with the amount varying by source and participant.

Collaborating institutions collected whole blood in K2EDTA tubes following their own protocols. For TCRbeta analysis, collaborators shipped samples in one of three forms: frozen whole blood, isolated PBMCs, or DNA extracted from either of those sample types. There are 13 amino acids in the CDR3, from cysteine to phenylalanine inclusive. Kept here is only the CDR3 DNA, which spans 39 bases and is read in frame from base 1. The CDR1 and CDR2 encoded by the germline V gene are SQVTM and ANQGSEA. At the junction V is shortened by 3 bases and J by 3 bases, with 11 bases in between. TCRbeta CDR3 regions were amplified from genomic DNA using the immunoSEQ Assay, a bias-controlled multiplex PCR. Per the source publication's procedure: The number of nucleated cells in each sample was estimated by amplification of reference gene primers within the assay. Sequence reads were collapsed and filtered to measure the absolute abundance of every unique TCRbeta CDR3 rearrangement. For each sample, productive Simpson clonality was calculated by taking the square root of Simpson's diversity index across productive rearrangements. The immuneACCESS repertoire file appears here via TCRdb, limited to in-frame rearrangements. These files lack a portion of the clones; in checked studies, under half of the deficit traces to unresolved V genes, and the cause of the others is not known. The V and J calls and clone size come from that table; D and trimming were worked out from the DNA. The sample yields 55,000 to 90,000 clones; 88% were counted once. The ten largest clones capture 1.4% of the sample.

Specimen: peripheral blood. The TCR sequence derives from a human donor in a cohort sampled during active COVID-19. This receptor chain uses TRBV29-1 and TRBJ1-2, with the D gene not clear enough to name. The CDR3 region: CSVEEQWDYGYTF. In nucleotides, the sequence is TGCAGCGTTGAGGAGCAGTGGGACTATGGCTACACCTTC.